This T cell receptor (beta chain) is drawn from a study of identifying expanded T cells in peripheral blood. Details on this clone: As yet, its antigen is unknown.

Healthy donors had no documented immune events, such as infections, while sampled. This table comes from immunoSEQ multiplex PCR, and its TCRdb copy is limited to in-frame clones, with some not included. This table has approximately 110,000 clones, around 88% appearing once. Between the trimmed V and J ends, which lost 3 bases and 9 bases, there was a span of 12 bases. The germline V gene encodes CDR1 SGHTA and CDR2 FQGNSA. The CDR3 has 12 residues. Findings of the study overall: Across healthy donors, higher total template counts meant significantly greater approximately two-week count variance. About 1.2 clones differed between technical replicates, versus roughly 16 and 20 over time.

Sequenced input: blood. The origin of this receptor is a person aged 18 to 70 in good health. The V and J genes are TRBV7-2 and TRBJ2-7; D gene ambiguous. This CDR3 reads CASSLTIGGQYF. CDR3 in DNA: TGTGCCAGCAGCTTGACCATCGGCGGGCAGTACTTC.